This TCR beta chain is from a study of beta chain features in type 1 diabetes. Points from the study as a whole: Researchers caution that PCR might favor shorter templates, equally among patients and controls. There were fewer insertions and more deletions at the VDJ junctions of type 1 diabetes patients. When Type 1 diabetes patients were examined, their TCRB CDR3s proved moderately but significantly shorter in all four CD4+ subsets. Any HLA effect on TCRB rearrangement was left unresolved by small sub-analyses.

All of the isolated RNA was reverse transcribed, so expressed TCRB transcripts were sequenced. Repertoires were generated with immunoSEQ multiplex PCR, while TCRdb's copy carries only in-frame clones and drops some. The table shows hundreds of thousands of clones, with 11% to 15% occurring only once. The CDR3 length is 13 residues. The germline V gene encodes CDR1 MNHEY and CDR2 SMNVEV (reference sequence). V dropped 5 bases and J dropped 3 bases, with 11 bases sitting between them. The sample holds a few counts of this clone. Antigen specificity is unknown. Per donor, one heparinised blood draw averaged approximately 120 mL.

V is TRBV27 and J is TRBJ2-7; D is possibly TRBD1 (6 bases). This TCR was recovered from a man younger than 35 with type 1 diabetes. Sample: naive CD4+ T cells from blood. The CDR3 spells CASSAGQSYEQYF. The CDR3 region has the DNA TGTGCCAGCAGTGCCGGACAGAGCTACGAGCAGTACTTC.